This T cell receptor beta chain was captured in a study of blood T cell repertoires in COVID-19. Overall study: Acute-phase and convalescent COVID-19 samples originated in the United States, Italy and Spain. Sources were T cells, B-cell-depleted T cells, or PBMCs; the material itself was cDNA or gDNA.

This CDR3 has 13 amino acids. CDR1 and CDR2 (germline): SGHTA, FQGNSA. The V gene end was trimmed by 4 bases and the J gene end by 7 bases; junction bases not matched to a gene: 3. In the original processing: Estimation of nucleated cell counts was performed using reference gene primer amplification. Libraries were prepared by immunoSEQ multiplex PCR; TCRdb keeps only in-frame clonotypes and omits some of them. V and J calls and clone size are as listed in that table; D and trimming were resolved from the DNA. In the table there are more than 150,000 clones, more than 85% of which are singletons. V is TRBV7-2 and J is TRBJ2-1; 8 nucleotides match TRBD2. The specimen sequenced was peripheral blood. The source is a man aged 50-59 years with acute or convalescent COVID-19. CDR3 nucleotides: TGTGCCAGCAGCTCTAGCGGGTCTAATGAGCAGTTCTTC. Its protein is CASSSSGSNEQFF. The full variable domain, in which reference TRBV7-2 and TRBJ2-1 provide the parts outside the CDR3, is GAGVSQSPSNKVTEKGKDVELRCDPISGHTALYWYRQSLGQGLEFLIYFQGNSAPDKSGLPSDRFSAERTGGSVSTLTIQRTQQEDSAVYLCASSSSGSNEQFFGPGTRLTVL.